What follows are 26 T cell receptor beta chains derived from one specimen sequenced in a study of Ad26.COV2.S vaccination and SARS-CoV-2 variants. Treatment in this sample: 15 to 20 received Ad26.COV2.S at low or high dose, single or two shots; roughly five received placebo; per-sample allocation not given. Sampling took place 63 days after the first vaccine or placebo injection. The protocol was immunoSEQ multiplex PCR, while the TCRdb copy is restricted to in-frame clones and leaves out a portion. The sample has roughly 410,000 clones, about four fifths seen once. The source material was peripheral blood, sampled in a trial of Ad26.COV2.S vaccine versus placebo. The source of these receptors is a person aged 18-60 years who received the Ad26.COV2.S COVID-19 vaccine or a placebo.

The chain couples TRBV7-3 to TRBJ2-2, with D unresolved. CDR3 length: 13 residues. V lost 1 base and J lost 6, with 6 bases in between. CDR1 and CDR2 (germline): SGHTA, FQGTGA. The CDR3 spells CASSLNFAGELFF. The CDR3 coding sequence is TGTGCCAGCAGCTTAAATTTTGCCGGGGAGCTGTTTTTT.

DNA for the CDR3: TGTGCCAGCAGCTCCACACCCAACGTAGGCACTGAAGCTTTCTTT. It translates to CASSSTPNVGTEAFF. The J gene is TRBJ1-1, the V gene TRBV7-6; no definite D call. Germline V gene sequence: CDR1 SGHVS, CDR2 FNYEAQ. Between the trimmed V and J ends, which lost 4 bases and 4 bases, there was a span of 16 bases. The CDR3 has 15 residues.

J is TRBJ2-1 and V is TRBV30, with a tentative D call TRBD2 (5 bases). The CDR3 extends over 14 amino acids. V shed 3 bases and J shed 1 base, with 10 bases lying between them. CDR1 is GTSNPN, CDR2 SVGIG, per germline (reference sequence). CDR3: CAWRRAGSYNEQFF. The CDR3 DNA reads TGTGCCTGGAGGAGGGCCGGGTCCTACAATGAGCAGTTCTTC.

The chain links TRBV18 to TRBJ1-1; no firm D call. The CDR3 has 13 amino acids. Looked up from germline, CDR1 is KGHSH and CDR2 is LQKENI. Trimming cost V 6 bases and J 7 bases, with 15 bases left between them. The CDR3 nucleotides are TGTGCCAGCTCCCGAGGCAACCTGGGTGAAGCTTTCTTT. This sequence encodes CASSRGNLGEAFF.

The rearrangement joins TRBV9 to TRBJ2-2, with D possibly being TRBD2 (6 bases). V lost 5 bases and J lost 6, with 20 bases in between. CDR3 length: 16 amino acids. CDR1 SGDLS and CDR2 YYNGEE come from the germline V gene. CDR3 nucleotide sequence: TGTGCCAGCAGTCGCTTTCGGGGGATCCGCCCCGGGGAGCTGTTTTTT. It translates to CASSRFRGIRPGELFF. The full variable domain, with the rest looked up from reference TRBV9 and TRBJ2-2, is DSGVTQTPKHLITATGQRVTLRCSPRSGDLSVYWYQQSLDQGLQFLIQYYNGEERAKGNILERFSAQQFPDLHSELNLSSLELGDSALYFCASSRFRGIRPGELFFGEGSRLTVL.

The chain recombines TRBV5-4 with TRBJ1-3; 8 positions agree with TRBD1. Trimming removed 4 bases from V and 0 bases from J; junction bases left unmatched: 6. Germline CDR1 SGHNT, CDR2 YYREEE (reference sequence). The CDR3 is made up of 16 amino acids. CDR3 sequence reads: CASSGSTGDSGNTIYF. For the CDR3, the DNA is TGTGCCAGCAGCGGCTCGACAGGGGACTCTGGAAACACCATATATTTT.

This clone turned up a few times. The chain employs TRBV4-1 and TRBJ1-5; 7 bases map to TRBD1. CDR1 is MGHRA, CDR2 YSYEKL, per germline. V lost 0 bases and J lost 5; bases outside the gene matches: 4. The CDR3 loop spans 15 amino acids. Here the CDR3 reads CASSQDQGVDQPQHF. In nucleotides, the CDR3 is TGCGCCAGCAGCCAAGACCAGGGGGTCGATCAGCCCCAGCATTTT.

This clone was picked up a small number of times. The rearrangement uses TRBV19 and TRBJ2-2; either TRBD1 or TRBD2 may supply D (6 bases each). The CDR3 consists of 14 residues. Germline V CDR1 and CDR2: LNHDA, SQIVND (reference sequence). Between the trimmed V and J ends, which lost 4 bases and 5 bases, there was a span of 11 bases. The CDR3, as DNA: TGTGCCAGTAGTACAGTAGGGGGGACCGGGGAGCTGTTTTTT. Its protein is CASSTVGGTGELFF.

The chain employs TRBV6-4 and TRBJ2-7, with D perhaps TRBD1 (6 bases). CDR3 length equals 14 residues. Per germline, CDR1 MRHNA and CDR2 SNTAGT. The germline V and J ends were trimmed by 3 bases and 3 bases, with 12 bases remaining between them. Here the CDR3 DNA reads TGTGCCAGCAGTGAACGGGACACTAACTACGAGCAGTACTTC. Amino acid sequence: CASSERDTNYEQYF.

J is TRBJ2-3 and V is TRBV7-3; 11 bases are shared with TRBD2. Germline CDR1 is SGHTA and CDR2 is FQGTGA. The CDR3 has 15 amino acids. V lost 6 bases and J lost 1; bases outside the gene matches: 3. This CDR3 is CASSVGLAGTDTQYF. The CDR3 nucleotides read TGTGCCAGCAGTGTGGGACTAGCGGGCACAGATACGCAGTATTTT.

This chain links TRBV30 with TRBJ1-2, with D possibly TRBD1 on 6 matching bases. The CDR3 runs to 16 residues. CDR1 is GTSNPN, CDR2 SVGIG, per germline (reference sequence). Trimming left V 1 base short and J 2 bases short, with 17 bases between. For the CDR3, the DNA is TGTGCCTGGAGTGGAACATACAGGGCTTACAACTATGGCTACACCTTC. Residues: CAWSGTYRAYNYGYTF.

The genes are TRBV5-5 and TRBJ2-7; the match to TRBD2 covers 7 bases. CDR1 and CDR2 from the germline V gene are SGHKS and YYEKEE (reference sequence). The junction had 10 bases not matched to a gene; V was cut back by 4 bases and J by 3 bases. The CDR3 length is 15 residues. The CDR3 nucleotides are TGTGCCAGCAGCCCCGGCCTAGCGGACTTCTACGAGCAGTACTTC. This gives the protein CASSPGLADFYEQYF.

V gene TRBV2 combines with J gene TRBJ2-7; D may be TRBD1 (6 bases). From germline, CDR1 is SNHLY and CDR2 FYNNEI. The CDR3 is made up of 12 amino acids. Trimming removed 3 bases from V and 10 bases from J, with 13 bases in between. The CDR3 is CASSEDQGLQYF. For the CDR3, the DNA is TGTGCCAGCAGTGAGGATCAGGGGCTTCAGTACTTC.

The V call is TRBV18, the J call TRBJ2-5; D tentatively fits TRBD1 or TRBD2 (5 bases each). V was cut by 2 bases and J by 1 base, with 14 bases left in between. Germline lookup yields CDR1 KGHSH and CDR2 LQKENI. The CDR3 is 16 amino acids. CDR3 in DNA: TGTGCCAGCTCACCAATAGGGGCAGGGACCCAAGAGACCCAGTACTTC. Amino acid sequence: CASSPIGAGTQETQYF.

The chain has TRBV5-1 and TRBJ2-7; no clear D. The germline CDR1 and CDR2 sequences are SGHRS and YFSETQ. CDR3 length: 13 residues. The V and J ends lost 5 bases and 0 bases respectively, with 9 bases between them. CDR3 DNA: TGCGCCAGCAGAGGAGAAAACTCCTACGAGCAGTACTTC. Translation gives CASRGENSYEQYF.

The chain joins TRBV11-2 to TRBJ2-2; TRBD2 aligns across 11 bases. The CDR3 contains 17 residues. The J segment lost 5 bases and the V segment lost 5 bases, leaving 10 bases of the junction unmatched. Germline V CDR1 and CDR2: SGHAT, FQNNGV. CDR3 amino acids: CASSPRLAGGRTGELFF. The CDR3 DNA is TGTGCCAGCAGCCCCCGCCTAGCGGGAGGACGAACCGGGGAGCTGTTTTTT.

This sequence joins TRBV19 and TRBJ2-1; D remains unclear. Trimming shortened V by 11 bases and J by 0 bases, and 14 bases separated the two germline ends. The CDR3 consists of 14 residues. Germline V CDR1 and CDR2: LNHDA, SQIVND (reference sequence). The CDR3 here is CAVSRSSSYNEQFF. The CDR3 nucleotides are TGTGCCGTTTCCAGGTCCAGCTCCTACAATGAGCAGTTCTTC.

As for this clone: This same CDR3 is encoded by further DNA sequences in the sample. The chain combines TRBV9 with TRBJ2-6, with D uncertain. Per the germline V gene, CDR1 is SGDLS and CDR2 is YYNGEE. The CDR3 is 15 amino acids. Trimming pared 0 bases from V and 3 bases from J, leaving 7 bases between. The DNA of the CDR3 is TGTGCCAGCAGCGTAGTAGGAAGTGGGGCCAACGTCCTGACTTTC. Amino acid sequence: CASSVVGSGANVLTF.

This chain connects TRBV3-1 (or the pseudogene TRBV3-2) to TRBJ1-2; D remains unclear. This CDR3 contains 11 residues. Trimming shortened V by 4 bases and J by 6 bases, and 6 bases separated the two germline ends. Germline CDR1 LGHDT, CDR2 YNNKEL (reference sequence). DNA of the CDR3: TGTGCCAGCAGCCGGGCTGATGGCTACACCTTC. Protein product: CASSRADGYTF.

This clone has just a few counts. The chain is built from TRBV4-1 and TRBJ2-7; D is perhaps TRBD2 (5 bases). V lost 0 bases, J lost 7 bases, and 16 bases lay in between. Germline-derived CDR1 and CDR2 are MGHRA and YSYEKL. CDR3 length: 15 residues. For the CDR3, the DNA is TGCGCCAGCAGCCAAGAAGCGGACCCTACGTGGGAGCAGTACTTC. It specifies CASSQEADPTWEQYF.

The V gene is TRBV5-6, the J gene TRBJ1-4, with D maybe TRBD1 (5 bases). From germline, CDR1 is SGHDT and CDR2 YYEEEE. Trimming pared 5 bases from V and 7 bases from J, leaving 24 bases between. This CDR3 region has 17 residues. Here the CDR3 DNA reads TGTGCCAGCAGTTGGACTGGGGATATAATGAGGGGTGAAAAACTGTTTTTT. The encoded protein is CASSWTGDIMRGEKLFF.

The genes are TRBV19 and TRBJ2-5; D may be TRBD2 (6 bases). The V end was cut by 6 bases, the J end by 5 bases, with 13 bases between. Per the germline V gene, CDR1 is LNHDA and CDR2 is SQIVND (reference sequence). The CDR3 loop spans 13 amino acids. The CDR3 sequence is CASRSSGVETQYF. Written as DNA, the CDR3 is TGTGCCAGTAGATCCTCGGGAGTGGAGACCCAGTACTTC.

The V and J genes are TRBV5-4 and TRBJ2-6; 7 bases are a match to TRBD1. This CDR3 is built from 15 residues. Losses at the gene ends were 4 bases for V and 4 bases for J; bases not matched to a gene: 5. Per germline, CDR1 SGHNT and CDR2 YYREEE (reference sequence). The CDR3 is CASSPQGSGANVLTF. The CDR3 DNA is TGTGCCAGCAGCCCACAGGGGAGCGGGGCCAACGTCCTGACTTTC.

The chain recombines TRBV4-2 with TRBJ2-7; TRBD1 matches at 8 bases. With V trimmed by 4 bases and J by 5 bases, 10 bases remained unmatched. The CDR3 consists of 15 residues. CDR1 and CDR2 (germline): LGHNA, YNFKEQ. The CDR3 region has the DNA TGTGCCAGCAGCCGGCTAGACAGGGGACCCGACGAGCAGTACTTC. It codes for CASSRLDRGPDEQYF.

This chain joins TRBV6-1 and TRBJ2-6, with TRBD1 identical over 7 bases. The trim removed 3 bases at V and 2 bases at J, leaving 4 bases unmatched. The CDR3 runs to 16 residues. Germline-derived CDR1 and CDR2 are MNHNS and SASEGT. CDR3 nucleotides: TGTGCCAGCAGTGACGATGGGACAGCTGGGGCCAACGTCCTGACTTTC. This codes for CASSDDGTAGANVLTF.

This clone was seen a handful of times. The CDR3 protein is CSGYRDTQYF. The CDR3 DNA is TGCAGCGGGTACAGGGATACGCAGTATTTT. This chain connects TRBV29-1 to TRBJ2-3; tentatively, D is TRBD1 (5 bases). Germline loops: CDR1 SQVTM, CDR2 ANQGSEA. Deletions cut 7 bases from V and 6 bases from J, with 8 bases between. CDR3 size: 10 residues.